One and the same sample provided the 25 T cell receptor beta chains below, sequenced in a study of vaccination effects on CD4 cells after COVID-19. After expansion with viral peptide pools in the ViraFEST assay, antigen-specific CD4+ T cells were sequenced. The authors isolated CD4+ T cells after nine to eleven days of culture. Neither prior SARS-CoV-2 infection nor positive nucleocapsid antibodies were present in the vaccine recipients. The method was immunoSEQ multiplex PCR; TCRdb's version includes in-frame clones alone and lacks a portion of them. Of 25,000 to 35,000 clones in the sample, 72% were seen once. No antigen has been assigned to these receptors. The source was CD4+ T cells from PBMCs cultured with SARS-CoV-2 spike peptides, collected before COVID-19 vaccination. These receptors all come from a human donor who received a COVID-19 vaccine.

In this sample, this clone turned up a few times. V is TRBV19 and J is TRBJ1-5; D is ambiguous. Trimming stripped 6 bases from V and 6 bases from J, with 15 bases between. The CDR3 has 14 residues. The germline V gene encodes CDR1 LNHDA and CDR2 SQIVND (reference sequence). CDR3 DNA sequence: TGTGCCAGTAGCCCAGTGGGTGAGGTTCAGCCCCAGCATTTT. Translation: CASSPVGEVQPQHF.

The CDR3 loop reads CASSLRASGIADTQYF. DNA of the CDR3: TGTGCCAGCAGCTTAAGGGCTAGCGGGATTGCAGATACGCAGTATTTT. This rearrangement joins TRBV13 to TRBJ2-3, with 9 positions matching TRBD2. The V segment lost 2 bases and the J segment 4 bases; nucleotides outside the gene matches: 7. The CDR3 runs to 16 residues. CDR1 is PRHDT, CDR2 FYEKMQ, per germline (reference sequence).

The rearrangement links TRBV19 to TRBJ1-2; 7 positions agree with TRBD1. J lost 1 base, V lost 7 bases, and 9 bases had no gene match. In germline, CDR1 is LNHDA, CDR2 SQIVND (reference sequence). The CDR3 has 15 residues. In nucleotides, the CDR3 is TGTGCCAGTAAAACAGGGGCCCAACTTAACTATGGCTACACCTTC. It is translated as CASKTGAQLNYGYTF.

The CDR3 DNA is TGTGCCAGCAGTTACTCGGGTGGGGGTGGCACTGAAGCTTTCTTT. Protein: CASSYSGGGGTEAFF. The chain uses TRBV6-5 and TRBJ1-1, with D possibly matching TRBD1 (5 bases). The CDR3 is 15 amino acids. V lost 0 bases and J lost 4, with 12 bases in between. Germline CDR1 MNHEY, CDR2 SVGAGI.

V usage is TRBV5-6 and J usage is TRBJ1-6, with 8 bases that match TRBD1. Unmatched junction bases numbered 13, after V lost 5 bases and J lost 9 bases. Germline V lookup: CDR1 SGHDT, CDR2 YYEEEE. The CDR3 covers 16 residues. The chain's CDR3 is CASRGWTGRVGSPLHF. In nucleotides, the CDR3 is TGTGCCAGCAGGGGCTGGACAGGGCGAGTCGGTTCACCCCTCCACTTT.

The CDR3 spells CASRKTTENGYTF. The CDR3 nucleotides read TGTGCCAGCAGGAAAACGACAGAGAATGGCTACACCTTC. This chain uses TRBV27 with TRBJ1-2; possibly TRBD1 for D (5 bases). The CDR3 is 13 residues long. The V and J ends lost 6 bases and 6 bases respectively, with 14 bases between them. From germline, CDR1 is MNHEY and CDR2 SMNVEV (reference sequence).

CDR3 amino acids: CASSQGGSPLHF. The CDR3 DNA reads TGTGCCAGCAGCCAAGGGGGTTCACCCCTCCACTTT. The chain joins TRBV3-1 (or the pseudogene TRBV3-2) to TRBJ1-6, with D unresolved. Trimming removed 1 base at V and 9 bases at J, with 4 bases between. CDR1 is LGHDT and CDR2 is YNNKEL in the germline V gene (reference sequence). The CDR3 has 12 amino acids.

The chain links TRBV11-2 to TRBJ2-5, with D perhaps matching TRBD2 (5 bases). Trimming took off 1 base at V and 5 bases at J, with 20 bases between the two ends. The CDR3 is 17 amino acids. Germline-derived CDR1 and CDR2 are SGHAT and FQNNGV. The CDR3 region has the DNA TGTGCCAGCAGCTTAGGTACCCTCCCCGCGGGCCGGGAGACCCAGTACTTC. Amino acids: CASSLGTLPAGRETQYF.

The chain joins TRBV29-1 to TRBJ2-3; 8 bases align to TRBD1. The CDR3 spans 14 residues. Germline V gene lookup returns CDR1 SQVTM and CDR2 ANQGSEA. Trimming took 5 bases from V and 3 from J; bases not matched to a gene: 7. The CDR3 DNA sequence: TGCAGCGTTTCACAGGGGGGAATGACAGATACGCAGTATTTT. Translating it yields CSVSQGGMTDTQYF.

This clone appeared a single time. The chain joins TRBV5-8 to TRBJ2-3; tentative D call: TRBD2 (6 bases). The germline V gene encodes CDR1 SGHTS and CDR2 YDEGEE. The CDR3 runs 15 residues. V gave up 4 bases and J gave up 2 bases, with 14 bases separating them. The CDR3 reads CASSPQGLFTDTQYF. The DNA for the CDR3 is TGTGCCAGCAGCCCGCAAGGACTATTCACAGATACGCAGTATTTT.

The V call is TRBV5-1, the J call TRBJ2-3; D is uncertain. Germline CDR1 SGHRS, CDR2 YFSETQ. CDR3 length equals 12 residues. Trimming cost V 4 bases and J 5 bases, with 8 bases left between them. DNA of the CDR3: TGCGCCAGCAGCCCCATGGGAGATACGCAGTATTTT. It encodes CASSPMGDTQYF.

J is TRBJ2-7 and V is TRBV5-1; 7 positions agree with TRBD2. V gave up 1 base and J gave up 1 base; unmatched junction bases: 11. The CDR3 runs 17 residues. The germline V gene encodes CDR1 SGHRS and CDR2 YFSETQ. In DNA, the CDR3 is TGCGCCAGCAGCTTGTCGGCTAGCGGAGGGCGATCCTACGAGCAGTACTTC. This sequence encodes CASSLSASGGRSYEQYF.

This chain links TRBV12-3 or TRBV12-4 with TRBJ2-3; no reliable D call. The CDR3 has 12 residues. The V end lost 6 bases, the J end lost 2 bases, and 6 bases lay between the germline ends. CDR3 in DNA: TGTGCCAGCAGCCAGCACACAGATACGCAGTATTTT. It codes for CASSQHTDTQYF.

The chain links TRBV9 to TRBJ1-2; D unclear. The CDR3 is 12 residues long. CDR1 and CDR2 (germline): SGDLS, YYNGEE. Trimming cost V 0 bases and J 7 bases, with 7 bases left between them. As DNA, the CDR3 is TGTGCCAGCAGCGTAGTTGGCGGTGGCTACACCTTC. As protein: CASSVVGGGYTF.

The V call is TRBV14, the J call TRBJ1-2; D is ambiguous. V lost 0 bases and J 5 bases, leaving 10 bases between the germline ends. The CDR3 runs to 14 residues. Germline loops: CDR1 SGHDN, CDR2 FVKESK. CDR3 DNA sequence: TGTGCCAGCAGCCAAGATCTGGCAATGTATGGCTACACCTTC. Its protein product is CASSQDLAMYGYTF. The full variable domain, its missing parts supplied by reference TRBV14 and TRBJ1-2, is EAGVTQFPSHSVIEKGQTVTLRCDPISGHDNLYWYRRVMGKEIKFLLHFVKESKQDESGMPNNRFLAERTGGTYSTLKVQPAELEDSGVYFCASSQDLAMYGYTFGSGTRLTVV.

The V gene is TRBV5-1, the J gene TRBJ1-2; TRBD1 aligns across 7 bases. The CDR3 is made up of 13 amino acids. After removal of 5 bases from V and 11 bases from J, the junction contained 12 bases not matched to a gene. Germline V gene data show CDR1 as SGHRS and CDR2 as YFSETQ. As DNA, the CDR3 is TGCGCCAGCAGTTCCGGGACAGCGCAGTTTTACACCTTC. It translates to CASSSGTAQFYTF.

This sequence joins TRBV5-1 and TRBJ2-2, with D perhaps assigned TRBD1 or TRBD2 (5 bases each). CDR3 length: 16 residues. Germline CDR1 reads SGHRS; CDR2 reads YFSETQ. The V end was cut by 0 bases, the J end by 3 bases, with 12 bases between. The CDR3 reads CASSLGGGVDTGELFF. For the CDR3, the DNA is TGCGCCAGCAGCTTGGGTGGGGGAGTCGACACCGGGGAGCTGTTTTTT.

The rearrangement uses TRBV5-1 and TRBJ2-1, with D possibly matching TRBD2 (5 bases). CDR3 length equals 15 residues. V was shortened by 3 bases and J by 2 bases, with 12 bases between the two germline ends. From germline, CDR1 is SGHRS and CDR2 YFSETQ. The CDR3 loop is CASSSGSAAYNEQFF. The CDR3 DNA reads TGCGCCAGCAGCTCTGGTAGCGCAGCCTACAATGAGCAGTTCTTC.

J is TRBJ1-1 and V is TRBV4-1, with D possibly matching TRBD1 (5 bases). Between the trimmed V and J ends, which lost 2 bases and 10 bases, there was a span of 20 bases. Per the germline V gene, CDR1 is MGHRA and CDR2 is YSYEKL. The CDR3 contains 15 residues. CDR3: CASSQFQGIPTGAFF. The CDR3 coding sequence is TGCGCCAGCAGCCAATTCCAGGGTATCCCGACGGGAGCTTTCTTT.

The gene calls are TRBV7-9 and TRBJ2-3; maybe TRBD2 (5 bases). This CDR3 contains 15 residues. In germline, CDR1 is SEHNR, CDR2 FQNEAQ (reference sequence). V gave up 6 bases and J gave up 1 base, with 14 bases separating them. This CDR3 reads CASSSPGRGTDTQYF. For the CDR3, the DNA is TGTGCCAGCAGTTCTCCTGGGCGGGGCACAGATACGCAGTATTTT.

CDR3 DNA: TGTGCCAGCAGCTTAGATCAGAGCGGGAGCGGCGTCACCGGGGAGCTGTTTTTT. Translation gives CASSLDQSGSGVTGELFF. V gene TRBV11-3 combines with J gene TRBJ2-2; 8 positions match TRBD2. V was clipped by 0 bases and J by 4 bases; unmatched bases: 10. From germline, CDR1 is SGHNT and CDR2 YENEEA. The CDR3 sequence is 18 residues long.

V usage is TRBV3-1 (or the pseudogene TRBV3-2) and J usage is TRBJ1-1; D may be TRBD1 (5 bases). CDR1 and CDR2 (germline): LGHDT, YNNKEL (reference sequence). This CDR3 has 14 amino acids. V lost 6 bases to trimming and J lost 2 bases, with 13 bases between them. The CDR3 DNA follows: TGTGCCAGCAGTCTGAAGGGGTATAACACTGAAGCTTTCTTT. Its protein is CASSLKGYNTEAFF.

The rearrangement uses TRBV27 and TRBJ1-6; D is unclear. The germline V gene encodes CDR1 MNHEY and CDR2 SMNVEV (reference sequence). This CDR3 spans 12 amino acids. The ends were cut back, 7 bases at V and 7 bases at J, with 8 bases in the middle. The CDR3 reads CASKRINSPLHF. CDR3 coding DNA: TGTGCCAGCAAAAGGATAAATTCACCCCTCCACTTT.

V is TRBV12-3 or TRBV12-4 and J is TRBJ2-7; the D gene is possibly TRBD2 (5 bases). The CDR3 contains 12 residues. Deletions cut 5 bases from V and 2 bases from J, with 7 bases between. In nucleotides, the CDR3 is TGTGCCAGCAGTCCGGGGACCTACGAGCAGTACTTC. It encodes CASSPGTYEQYF.

The chain links TRBV18 to TRBJ1-3, with D unclear. V gave up 0 bases and J gave up 4 bases, with 13 bases separating them. The CDR3 runs to 16 residues. CDR1 is KGHSH, CDR2 LQKENI, per germline. The CDR3 coding sequence is TGTGCCAGCTCACCACCGACTAGGTCGCGAGGAAACACCATATATTTT. Translating gives CASSPPTRSRGNTIYF.